The present TCR beta chain was sequenced within a study of CD8 T cells in ankylosing spondylitis. Study-level results: Disease-linked clones bore a CD8+ phenotype, appearing relatively rarely in peripheral blood. Typical of ankylosing spondylitis blood, it appeared, was a TCR beta motif of 7 or 8 highly homologous variants. Researchers reportedly found disease-linked clones significantly enriched in matched ankylosing spondylitis synovial fluid. Both synovial fluid and blood in reactive arthritis had previously been reported to carry some motif variants.

Quantitative 5'-RACE was performed with molecular barcodes, and it yielded the TCR beta libraries. TCRdb called the 5' RACE reads again in MiXCR, with one record for every CDR3 protein. The sample shows 500,000 or so distinct CDR3 sequences, under 5.5% of them seen only once. This CDR3 is 15 amino acids long. Trimming removed 5 bases from V and 1 base from J, with 15 bases in between. In germline, CDR1 is SGHKS, CDR2 YYEKEE (reference sequence). In this sample, this clonotype turned up many times. Its antigen is as yet unknown. Sequencing input: blood, either unsorted or a sorted T cell fraction (not recorded which). This chain connects TRBV5-5 to TRBJ1-1, with TRBD1 as a possible D gene (5 bases). The source is a male donor with ankylosing spondylitis. The CDR3 DNA reads as TGTGCCAGCAGTCCAGGGTCCCCAACGAACACTGAAGCTTTCTTT. This translates into CASSPGSPTNTEAFF.